The 13 T cell receptor beta chains reported below all come from one sample, sequenced in a study of cytomegalovirus exposure and HLA in healthy donors. PCR involved 60 Vbeta and 13 Jbeta primers. Using immunoSEQ multiplex PCR, the repertoire was profiled, and TCRdb retains in-frame clones only, with some absent. The sample has more than 120,000 clones; roughly four fifths are singletons. Sequencing input: PBMCs. All receptors come from a male donor in good health and CMV-seronegative.

J is TRBJ2-7 and V is TRBV6-5, with TRBD1 matching 10 bases. The CDR3 loop spans 13 amino acids. Germline-derived CDR1 and CDR2 are MNHEY and SVGAGI. V lost 6 bases and J lost 12; bases outside the gene matches: 11. In DNA form, the CDR3 reads TGTGCCAGCAGGGGTAGGGACAGGGGATCGGGGTACTTC. Translation gives CASRGRDRGSGYF.

The chain has TRBV5-6 and TRBJ2-5; a possible D gene is TRBD2 (6 bases). TRBJ2-7 matches the DNA end more closely, so the J call is doubtful. There are 13 residues in the CDR3. CDR1 SGHDT and CDR2 YYEEEE come from the germline V gene. The CDR3 spells CASSRGDSYEQYF. DNA for the CDR3: TGTGCCAGCAGCCGCGGGGACTCCTACGAGCAGTACTTC.

Notes on this clone: An end of the junction does not agree with germline; a read error may underlie this. This chain connects TRBV19 to TRBJ1-5; D is possibly TRBD1 (6 bases). The germline gives CDR1 LNHDA, CDR2 SQIVND (reference sequence). This CDR3 has 16 amino acids. This CDR3 is CANSIPGEGGNQPQHF. The CDR3 DNA is TGTGCCAATAGTATCCCAGGGGAGGGCGGCAATCAGCCCCAGCATTTT.

This clone was seen a handful of times. The gene calls are TRBV6-5 and TRBJ1-2; 10 nucleotides line up with TRBD1. V lost 0 bases to trimming and J lost 7 bases; unmatched junction nucleotides: 8. The CDR3 spans 16 residues. Germline V gene data show CDR1 as MNHEY and CDR2 as SVGAGI. The CDR3 DNA reads as TGTGCCAGCAGTTACTCATTCCGACAGGGGGCCGGTGGCTACACCTTC. This translates into CASSYSFRQGAGGYTF.

This chain links TRBV28 with TRBJ1-2, with 8 bases lining up with TRBD1. V was pared by 7 bases and J by 1 base, with 5 bases of the junction left unmatched. Germline V lookup: CDR1 MDHEN, CDR2 SYDVKM. The CDR3 is 14 residues long. CDR3 amino acids: CASTGQGDNYGYTF. The CDR3 DNA sequence: TGTGCCAGCACCGGACAGGGTGATAACTATGGCTACACCTTC.

The rearrangement joins TRBV27 to TRBJ2-7, with a weak D call TRBD1 (5 bases). Deletions cut 3 bases from V and 1 base from J, with 13 bases between. In germline, CDR1 is MNHEY, CDR2 SMNVEV (reference sequence). The CDR3 consists of 15 residues. CDR3 sequence (DNA): TGTGCCAGCAGTTTGGGGCCACAGTTTTCCTACGAGCAGTACTTC. Its protein is CASSLGPQFSYEQYF.

The chain carries TRBV7-2 and TRBJ2-1; weak D call: TRBD2 (5 bases). CDR3 length: 15 amino acids. Trimming stripped 1 base from V and 6 bases from J, with 13 bases between. CDR1 is SGHTA, CDR2 FQGNSA, per germline. The CDR3 coding sequence is TGTGCCAGCAGCTTAGATTCTAGCTGGGCCAATGAGCAGTTCTTC. Protein sequence: CASSLDSSWANEQFF.

This chain connects TRBV11-2 to TRBJ2-7; D not resolved. Between the trimmed V and J ends, which lost 6 bases and 6 bases, there was a span of 12 bases. The CDR3 is 12 residues long. CDR1 and CDR2 from the germline V gene are SGHAT and FQNNGV. This CDR3 is CASSPEASEQYF. The CDR3 DNA reads as TGTGCCAGCAGTCCCGAGGCCAGCGAGCAGTACTTC.

The J gene is TRBJ2-6, the V gene TRBV9, with 8 bases matching TRBD2. The CDR3 spans 18 residues. V lost 3 bases, J lost 0 bases, and 8 bases stayed unmatched. CDR1 is SGDLS and CDR2 is YYNGEE in the germline V gene. The DNA for the CDR3 is TGTGCCAGCAGCGGGATAGCGGGAAAGCACTCTGGGGCCAACGTCCTGACTTTC. Protein: CASSGIAGKHSGANVLTF. Using reference TRBV9 and TRBJ2-6 for the parts outside the CDR3, the full variable domain is DSGVTQTPKHLITATGQRVTLRCSPRSGDLSVYWYQQSLDQGLQFLIQYYNGEERAKGNILERFSAQQFPDLHSELNLSSLELGDSALYFCASSGIAGKHSGANVLTFGAGSRLTVL.

This clone has only one observation. The chain recombines TRBV27 with TRBJ2-1, with 9 bases aligning to TRBD2. The V segment lost 4 bases and the J segment 8 bases; nucleotides outside the gene matches: 15. CDR3 length: 17 amino acids. Germline V gives CDR1 MNHEY, CDR2 SMNVEV (reference sequence). The CDR3 sequence is CASSYLPGLADRYEQFF. In DNA form, the CDR3 reads TGTGCCAGCAGTTATCTCCCGGGACTAGCTGATAGGTATGAGCAGTTCTTC.

The chain has TRBV7-8 and TRBJ2-1; 13 bases are a match to TRBD2. Germline V gene data show CDR1 as SGHVS and CDR2 as FQNEAQ. The junction had 11 bases not matched to a gene; V was cut back by 1 base and J by 8 bases. The CDR3 runs to 18 residues. Here the CDR3 reads CASSLGLAGGQPHDEQFF. CDR3 DNA sequence: TGTGCCAGCAGCTTAGGACTAGCGGGAGGCCAACCCCATGATGAGCAGTTCTTC.

This clone appeared once. This chain links TRBV4-1 with TRBJ2-5, with 8 bases that match TRBD2. Looked up from germline, CDR1 is MGHRA and CDR2 is YSYEKL. V shed 1 base, J shed 5 bases, and the junction held 9 bases outside the gene matches. The CDR3 is 16 residues long. The CDR3 is CASSQAAGDGEETQYF. CDR3 coding DNA: TGCGCCAGCAGCCAAGCAGCGGGAGATGGGGAGGAGACCCAGTACTTC.

The chain links TRBV6-4 to TRBJ2-3; weak D call: TRBD2 (5 bases). CDR1 is MRHNA, CDR2 SNTAGT, per germline. The CDR3 has 14 amino acids. The V and J ends lost 2 bases and 5 bases respectively, with 11 bases between them. The CDR3 loop reads CASSDPSAGDTQYF. CDR3 nucleotide sequence: TGTGCCAGCAGTGACCCGTCGGCGGGAGATACGCAGTATTTT.